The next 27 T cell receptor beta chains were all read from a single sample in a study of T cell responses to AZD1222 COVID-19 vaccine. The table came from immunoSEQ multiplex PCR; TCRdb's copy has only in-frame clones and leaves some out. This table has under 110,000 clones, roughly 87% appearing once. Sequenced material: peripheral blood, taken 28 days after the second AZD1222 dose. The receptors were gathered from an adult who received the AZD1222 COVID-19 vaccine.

DNA for the CDR3: TGTGCCAGCTCACCATCCTGGGGTAATGAAAAACTGTTTTTT. Encoded protein: CASSPSWGNEKLFF. The chain combines TRBV18 with TRBJ1-4; unclear D gene. The CDR3 loop spans 14 amino acids. The germline V gene has CDR1 KGHSH and CDR2 LQKENI. Trimming removed 2 bases at V and 4 bases at J, with 8 bases between.

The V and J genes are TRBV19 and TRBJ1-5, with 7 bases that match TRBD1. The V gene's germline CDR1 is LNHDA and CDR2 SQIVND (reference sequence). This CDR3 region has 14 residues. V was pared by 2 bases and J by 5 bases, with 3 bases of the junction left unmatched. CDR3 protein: CASSILGGDQPQHF. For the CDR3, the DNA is TGTGCCAGTAGTATATTAGGGGGCGATCAGCCCCAGCATTTT.

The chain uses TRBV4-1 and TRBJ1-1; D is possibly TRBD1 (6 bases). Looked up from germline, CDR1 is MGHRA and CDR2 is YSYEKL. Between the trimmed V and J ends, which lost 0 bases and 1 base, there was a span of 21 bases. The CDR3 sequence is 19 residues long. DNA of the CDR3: TGCGCCAGCAGCCAAGATGCAGGGGAGGCCTCTCGGTGGAACACTGAAGCTTTCTTT. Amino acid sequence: CASSQDAGEASRWNTEAFF.

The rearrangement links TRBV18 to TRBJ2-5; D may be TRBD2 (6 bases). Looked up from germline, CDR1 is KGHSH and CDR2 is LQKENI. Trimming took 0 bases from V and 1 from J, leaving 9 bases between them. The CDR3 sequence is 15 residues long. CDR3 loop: CASSPPMGLQETQYF. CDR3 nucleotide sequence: TGTGCCAGCTCACCACCGATGGGACTCCAAGAGACCCAGTACTTC.

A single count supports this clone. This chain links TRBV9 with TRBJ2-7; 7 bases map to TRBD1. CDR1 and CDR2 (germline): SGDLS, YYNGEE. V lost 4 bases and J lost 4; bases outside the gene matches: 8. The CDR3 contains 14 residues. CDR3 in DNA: TGTGCCAGCAGCCCCTCCGGGACAGCATACGAGCAGTACTTC. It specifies CASSPSGTAYEQYF. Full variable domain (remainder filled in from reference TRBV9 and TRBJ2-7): DSGVTQTPKHLITATGQRVTLRCSPRSGDLSVYWYQQSLDQGLQFLIQYYNGEERAKGNILERFSAQQFPDLHSELNLSSLELGDSALYFCASSPSGTAYEQYFGPGTRLTVT.

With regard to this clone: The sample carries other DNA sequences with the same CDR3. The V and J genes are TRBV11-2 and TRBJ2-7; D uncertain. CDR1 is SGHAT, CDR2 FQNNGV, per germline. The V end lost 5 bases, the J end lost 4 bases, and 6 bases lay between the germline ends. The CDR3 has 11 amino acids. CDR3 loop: CASSPGYEQYF. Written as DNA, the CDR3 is TGTGCCAGCAGCCCCGGTTACGAGCAGTACTTC. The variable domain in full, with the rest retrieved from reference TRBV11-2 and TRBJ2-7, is EAGVAQSPRYKIIEKRQSVAFWCNPISGHATLYWYQQILGQGPKLLIQFQNNGVVDDSQLPKDRFSAERLKGVDSTLKIQPAKLEDSAVYLCASSPGYEQYFGPGTRLTVT.

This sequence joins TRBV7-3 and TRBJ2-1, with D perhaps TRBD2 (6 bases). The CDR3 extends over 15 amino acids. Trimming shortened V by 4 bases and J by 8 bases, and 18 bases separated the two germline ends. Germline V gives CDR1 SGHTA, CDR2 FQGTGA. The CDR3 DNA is TGTGCCAGCAGCTCCGGGACTGGCTCATGGGATGAGCAGTTCTTC. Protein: CASSSGTGSWDEQFF.

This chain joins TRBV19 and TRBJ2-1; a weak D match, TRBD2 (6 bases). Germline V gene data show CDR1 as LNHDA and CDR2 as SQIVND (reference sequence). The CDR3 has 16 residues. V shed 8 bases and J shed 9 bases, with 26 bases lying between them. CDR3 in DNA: TGTGCCAGTTCGCCGTGGCCGGGACGGGGGTCGGGTGAGCAGTTCTTC. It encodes CASSPWPGRGSGEQFF.

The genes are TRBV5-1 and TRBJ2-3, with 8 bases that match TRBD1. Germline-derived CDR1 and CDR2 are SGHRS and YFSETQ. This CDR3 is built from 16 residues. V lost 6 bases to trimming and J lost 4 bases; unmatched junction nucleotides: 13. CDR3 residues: CASTKDGQGASDTQYF. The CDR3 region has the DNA TGCGCCAGCACCAAGGACGGGCAGGGGGCCTCAGATACGCAGTATTTT.

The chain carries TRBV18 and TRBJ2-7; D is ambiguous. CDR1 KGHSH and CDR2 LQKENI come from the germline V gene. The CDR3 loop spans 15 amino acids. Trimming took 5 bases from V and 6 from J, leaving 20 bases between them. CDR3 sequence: CASSYQARYGAEQYF. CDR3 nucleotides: TGTGCCAGCTCATACCAGGCCAGGTATGGTGCCGAGCAGTACTTC. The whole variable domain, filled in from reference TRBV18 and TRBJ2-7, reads NAGVMQNPRHLVRRRGQEARLRCSPMKGHSHVYWYRQLPEEGLKFMVYLQKENIIDESGMPKERFSAEFPKEGPSILRIQQVVRGDSAAYFCASSYQARYGAEQYFGPGTRLTVT.

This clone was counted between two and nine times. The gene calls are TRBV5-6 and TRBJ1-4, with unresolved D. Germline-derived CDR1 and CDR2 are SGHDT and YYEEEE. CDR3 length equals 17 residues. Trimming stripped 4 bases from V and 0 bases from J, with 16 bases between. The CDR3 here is CASSLPREYATNEKLFF. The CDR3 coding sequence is TGTGCCAGCAGCCTCCCACGGGAGTACGCAACTAATGAAAAACTGTTTTTT.

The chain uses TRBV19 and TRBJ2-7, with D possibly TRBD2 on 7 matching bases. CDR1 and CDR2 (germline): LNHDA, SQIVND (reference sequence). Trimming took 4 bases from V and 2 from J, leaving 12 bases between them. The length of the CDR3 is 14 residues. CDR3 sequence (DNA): TGTGCCAGTAGTAGGGGGGGCGAGACCTACGAGCAGTACTTC. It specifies CASSRGGETYEQYF.

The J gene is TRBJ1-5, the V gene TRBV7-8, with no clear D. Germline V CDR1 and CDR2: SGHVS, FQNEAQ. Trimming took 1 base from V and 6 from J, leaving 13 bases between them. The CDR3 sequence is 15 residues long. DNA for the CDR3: TGTGCCAGCAGCTTAGGACCCGGCAGTGGTCAGCCCCAGCATTTT. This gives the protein CASSLGPGSGQPQHF.

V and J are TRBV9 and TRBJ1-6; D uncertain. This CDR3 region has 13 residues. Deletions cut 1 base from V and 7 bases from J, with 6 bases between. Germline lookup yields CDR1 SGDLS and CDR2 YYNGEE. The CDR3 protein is CASSVSPNSPLHF. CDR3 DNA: TGTGCCAGCAGCGTAAGCCCAAATTCACCCCTCCACTTT.

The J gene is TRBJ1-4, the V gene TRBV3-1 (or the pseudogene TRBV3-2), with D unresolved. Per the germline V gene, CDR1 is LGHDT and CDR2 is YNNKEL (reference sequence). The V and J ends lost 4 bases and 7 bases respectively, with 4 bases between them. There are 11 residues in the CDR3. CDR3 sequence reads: CASSLAEKLFF. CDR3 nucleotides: TGTGCCAGCAGCCTAGCTGAAAAACTGTTTTTT.

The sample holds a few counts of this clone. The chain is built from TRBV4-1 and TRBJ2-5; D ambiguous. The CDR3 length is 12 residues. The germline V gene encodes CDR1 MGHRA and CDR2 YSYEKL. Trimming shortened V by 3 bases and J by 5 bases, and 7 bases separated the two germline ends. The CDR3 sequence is CASSQGRETQYF. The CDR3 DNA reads TGCGCCAGCAGCCAGGGTCGGGAGACCCAGTACTTC.

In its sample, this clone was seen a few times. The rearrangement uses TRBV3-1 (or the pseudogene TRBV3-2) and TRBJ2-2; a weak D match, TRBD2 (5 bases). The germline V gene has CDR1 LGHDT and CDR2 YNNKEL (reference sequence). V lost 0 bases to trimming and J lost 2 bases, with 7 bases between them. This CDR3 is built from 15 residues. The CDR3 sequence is CASSQDGVNTGELFF. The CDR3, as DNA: TGTGCCAGCAGCCAAGACGGGGTTAACACCGGGGAGCTGTTTTTT.

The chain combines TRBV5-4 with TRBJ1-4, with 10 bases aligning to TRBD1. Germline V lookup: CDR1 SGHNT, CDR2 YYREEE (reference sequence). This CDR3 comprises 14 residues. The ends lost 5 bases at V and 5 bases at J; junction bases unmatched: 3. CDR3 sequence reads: CASRRTGGNEKLFF. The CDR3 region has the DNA TGTGCCAGCAGACGGACAGGGGGGAATGAAAAACTGTTTTTT.

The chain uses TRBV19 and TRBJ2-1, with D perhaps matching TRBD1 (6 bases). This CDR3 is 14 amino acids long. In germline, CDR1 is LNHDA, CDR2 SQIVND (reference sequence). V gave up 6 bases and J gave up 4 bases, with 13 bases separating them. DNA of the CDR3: TGTGCCAGTAGGAAAGACAGGAGTTACAATGAGCAGTTCTTC. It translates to CASRKDRSYNEQFF.

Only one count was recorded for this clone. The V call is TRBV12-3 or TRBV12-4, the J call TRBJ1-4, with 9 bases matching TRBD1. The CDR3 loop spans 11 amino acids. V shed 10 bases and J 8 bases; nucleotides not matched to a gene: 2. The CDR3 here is CANRGQEKLFF. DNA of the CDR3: TGTGCCAACAGGGGGCAGGAAAAACTGTTTTTT.

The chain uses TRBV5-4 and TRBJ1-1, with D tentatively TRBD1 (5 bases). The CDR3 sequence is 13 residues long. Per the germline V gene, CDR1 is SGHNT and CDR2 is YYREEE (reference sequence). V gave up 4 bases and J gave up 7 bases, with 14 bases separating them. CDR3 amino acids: CASSPGVTGEAFF. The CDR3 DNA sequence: TGTGCCAGCAGCCCGGGGGTTACAGGTGAAGCTTTCTTT.

The CDR3, as DNA: TGTGCCAGCAGCTTCGAAGGACAGGGCCGGGGCGAGCAGTACTTC. It yields the protein CASSFEGQGRGEQYF. The chain uses TRBV7-3 and TRBJ2-7, with 8 bases aligning to TRBD1. The CDR3 consists of 15 residues. Looked up from germline, CDR1 is SGHTA and CDR2 is FQGTGA. The V and J ends lost 3 bases and 6 bases, in that order; junction bases with no gene match: 10.

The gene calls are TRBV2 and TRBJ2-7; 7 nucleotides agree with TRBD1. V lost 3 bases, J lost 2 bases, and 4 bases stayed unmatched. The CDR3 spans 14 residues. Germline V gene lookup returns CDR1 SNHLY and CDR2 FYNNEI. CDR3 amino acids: CASSDDREAYEQYF. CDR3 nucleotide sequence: TGTGCCAGCAGTGATGACAGGGAAGCCTACGAGCAGTACTTC.

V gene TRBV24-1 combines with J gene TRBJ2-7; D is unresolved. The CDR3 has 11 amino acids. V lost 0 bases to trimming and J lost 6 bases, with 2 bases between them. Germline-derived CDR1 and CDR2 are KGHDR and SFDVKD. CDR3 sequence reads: CATSDLTEQYF. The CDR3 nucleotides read TGTGCCACCAGTGATTTGACCGAGCAGTACTTC.

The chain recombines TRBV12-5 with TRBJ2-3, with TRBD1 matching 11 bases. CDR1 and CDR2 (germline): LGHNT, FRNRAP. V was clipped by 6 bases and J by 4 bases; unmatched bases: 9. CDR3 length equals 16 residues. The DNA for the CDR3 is TGTGCTAGTGGCTCGGGGACAGGGGGTTTTTCAGATACGCAGTATTTT. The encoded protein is CASGSGTGGFSDTQYF.

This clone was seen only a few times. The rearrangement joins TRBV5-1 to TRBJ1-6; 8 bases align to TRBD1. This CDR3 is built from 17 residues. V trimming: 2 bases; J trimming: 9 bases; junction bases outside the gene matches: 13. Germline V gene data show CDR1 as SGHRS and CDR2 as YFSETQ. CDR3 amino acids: CASSFTDRGRGGSPLHF. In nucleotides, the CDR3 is TGCGCCAGCAGCTTTACAGACAGGGGTAGGGGTGGTTCACCCCTCCACTTT.

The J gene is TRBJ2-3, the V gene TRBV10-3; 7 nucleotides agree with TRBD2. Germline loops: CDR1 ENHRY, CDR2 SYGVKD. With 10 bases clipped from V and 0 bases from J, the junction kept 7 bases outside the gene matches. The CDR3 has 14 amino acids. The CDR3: CATEAGLSTDTQYF. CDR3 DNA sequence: TGTGCCACCGAAGCGGGGCTAAGCACAGATACGCAGTATTTT.